This is a list of T cell receptor beta chains from one sample in a study of blood T cell repertoires in COVID-19. Sequencing was performed with immunoSEQ multiplex PCR; in TCRdb, only in-frame clones are kept and a portion is missing. The sample includes 2,500 to 3,500 clones, approximately 93% seen only once; the top ten take around 1.6%. Sequenced: peripheral blood. These receptors were obtained from a human donor in a cohort sampled during active COVID-19. Both conserved end residues are part of each CDR3. D genes are given only for firm matches.

v_gene	j_gene	d_gene	len	CDR3aa
TRBV7-2	TRBJ2-7	TRBD2	13	CASSLSGGNEQYF
TRBV12-2	TRBJ2-7	NA	16	CASRFPSSGRVYEQYF
TRBV11-2	TRBJ2-7	TRBD1	15	CASSLSTGGSYEQYF
TRBV6-5	TRBJ2-7	NA	15	CASTRDHGSSYEQYF
TRBV12-3/TRBV12-4	TRBJ2-1	TRBD1	11	CASSQRQGQFF
TRBV19	TRBJ2-1	TRBD1	15	CASSIADRGGNEQFF
TRBV4-1	TRBJ2-3	NA	16	CASSHPEGLGGDTQYF
TRBV4-2	TRBJ1-5	NA	15	CASSQLRTANQPQHF
TRBV28	TRBJ1-1	NA	12	CASSLLGGEAFF
TRBV28	TRBJ2-3	TRBD2	13	CASTTSGTDTQYF
TRBV28	TRBJ1-4	NA	15	CASSFWRTEGEKLFF
TRBV14	TRBJ2-7	TRBD1	14	CASSQGQGPYEQYF
TRBV11-2	TRBJ1-1	TRBD1	15	CASSNPGQGATEAFF
TRBV27	TRBJ2-7	TRBD1	16	CASSRLRDRLSYEQYF
TRBV7-9	TRBJ1-4	NA	15	CASSLGTPYNEKLFF
TRBV19	TRBJ1-1	NA	16	CASSHPGGRTNTEAFF
TRBV6-1	TRBJ2-1	NA	14	CASSEVGLYNEQFF
TRBV7-2	TRBJ2-6	NA	13	CASSRGWANVLTF
TRBV13	TRBJ1-2	TRBD1	17	CASSIQGGEGVYYGYTF
TRBV19	TRBJ1-1	TRBD1	15	CASSAWGTANTEAFF
TRBV19	TRBJ1-4	NA	15	CASSIDRATNEKLFF
TRBV29-1	TRBJ1-1	NA	12	CSVDLRYTEAFF
TRBV18	TRBJ2-5	TRBD2	15	CASSPRLAGEETQYF
TRBV19	TRBJ2-3	NA	17	CASSILAPDLSTDTQYF
TRBV27	TRBJ2-7	NA	16	CASSLSAGLISYEQYF
TRBV4-3	TRBJ2-3	NA	13	CASAINKGDTQYF
TRBV7-3	TRBJ1-2	NA	13	CASSLSGGYGYTF
TRBV28	TRBJ2-7	TRBD1	13	CASSSTGTHEQYF
TRBV4-1	TRBJ1-2	TRBD1	16	CASSQDPGQGRSGYTF
TRBV28	TRBJ2-7	NA	13	CAIGTQGAHEQYF
TRBV5-6	TRBJ1-3	NA	15	CASSHQGGSGNTIYF
TRBV5-8	TRBJ2-7	TRBD1	13	CASSATGVHEQYF
TRBV20-1	TRBJ2-1	NA	11	CSVDGSNEQFF
TRBV28	TRBJ2-7	NA	13	CASSLLRTGEQYF
TRBV10-1	TRBJ1-1	NA	15	CASSVSNGGNTEAFF
TRBV14	TRBJ2-5	TRBD1	15	CASSPGQGHQETQYF
TRBV5-8	TRBJ1-1	TRBD1	16	CASSGYRGQRNTEAFF
TRBV12-2	TRBJ2-7	NA	13	CASRLEPTEKQYF
TRBV6-5	TRBJ1-1	NA	14	CASSFDRMNTEAFF
TRBV5-1	TRBJ2-3	NA	17	CASSKRSQRQSADTQYF
TRBV28	TRBJ2-7	NA	12	CASSPTSPEQYF